Shown below are 31 T cell receptor beta chains from a single sample sequenced in a study of T cell responses to AZD1222 COVID-19 vaccine. Some clones are missing from TCRdb's copy, which holds only in-frame ones; the method was immunoSEQ multiplex PCR. The repertoire consists of 100,000 to 150,000 clones, with 75% to 90% occurring once and the leading ten covering 1.5%. Sequences were derived from peripheral blood, sampled on day 0 of AZD1222 vaccination. These receptors were obtained from an adult in good health.

The rearrangement uses TRBV4-1 and TRBJ1-1; D call uncertain. The CDR3 length is 14 residues. CDR1 and CDR2 from the germline V gene are MGHRA and YSYEKL. Trimming cost V 3 bases and J 13 bases, with 21 bases left between them. The CDR3 sequence: CASSHPGGLGDFFF. In DNA, the CDR3 is TGCGCCAGCAGCCACCCGGGTGGGCTGGGCGACTTTTTCTTT.

V is TRBV3-1 (or the pseudogene TRBV3-2) and J is TRBJ2-3; tentatively, D is TRBD2 (5 bases). Trimming shortened V by 4 bases and J by 5 bases, and 10 bases separated the two germline ends. This CDR3 is built from 13 residues. Per the germline V gene, CDR1 is LGHDT and CDR2 is YNNKEL (reference sequence). In DNA, the CDR3 is TGTGCCAGCAGCCTGGTGGGGAGAGATACGCAGTATTTT. This sequence encodes CASSLVGRDTQYF.

The V gene is TRBV6-4, the J gene TRBJ2-1; TRBD1 might be the D (5 bases). Trimming pared 5 bases from V and 9 bases from J, leaving 20 bases between. CDR1 is MRHNA, CDR2 SNTAGT, per germline. This CDR3 is built from 15 residues. The CDR3 coding sequence is TGTGCCAGCAGTTCCGTCGACAGTCCGGCTACTGAGCAGTTCTTC. It yields the protein CASSSVDSPATEQFF.

The V and J genes are TRBV29-1 and TRBJ2-1; TRBD2 aligns across 9 bases. Germline V CDR1 and CDR2: SQVTM, ANQGSEA. The CDR3 sequence is 12 residues long. Germline trimming cut 7 bases from V and 6 bases from J; bases unmatched to any gene: 4. CDR3 sequence: CSGAGGLNEQFF. The CDR3 DNA sequence: TGCAGCGGGGCGGGGGGGCTCAATGAGCAGTTCTTC.

V usage is TRBV9 and J usage is TRBJ1-6; maybe TRBD1 (5 bases). The CDR3 has 14 residues. With 0 bases removed from V and 10 bases from J, the gap between germline ends came to 11 bases. Looked up from germline, CDR1 is SGDLS and CDR2 is YYNGEE. CDR3 amino acids: CASSVAPWGSPLHF. In DNA form, the CDR3 reads TGTGCCAGCAGCGTAGCACCGTGGGGGTCACCCCTCCACTTT.

CDR3 nucleotides: TGTGCCAGCAGATTTGGAGCCGTAAACTTCAACGAGCAGTACTTC. It translates to CASRFGAVNFNEQYF. This chain connects TRBV2 to TRBJ2-7, with no clear D. This CDR3 region has 15 residues. Germline CDR1 is SNHLY and CDR2 is FYNNEI. V shed 6 bases and J shed 5 bases, with 20 bases lying between them.

The V call is TRBV18, the J call TRBJ2-3; 13 nucleotides match TRBD2. The CDR3 is made up of 18 amino acids. Germline-derived CDR1 and CDR2 are KGHSH and LQKENI. With V trimmed by 4 bases and J by 4 bases, 11 bases remained unmatched. CDR3 sequence: CASSLRPGTSGDADTQYF. Here the CDR3 DNA reads TGTGCCAGCTCACTTCGGCCCGGGACTAGCGGGGACGCAGATACGCAGTATTTT.

This clone was counted between two and nine times. The rearrangement uses TRBV6-5 and TRBJ2-2; 8 bases map to TRBD2. This CDR3 is built from 15 residues. The germline CDR1 and CDR2 sequences are MNHEY and SVGAGI. V lost 6 bases, J lost 3 bases, and 6 bases stayed unmatched. The CDR3 loop is CASRPGGPDTGELFF. The CDR3 DNA reads TGTGCCAGCAGACCGGGGGGGCCGGACACCGGGGAGCTGTTTTTT.

The V gene is TRBV30, the J gene TRBJ2-2; tentatively, D is TRBD1 or TRBD2 (5 bases each). V lost 0 bases and J lost 6, with 17 bases in between. Germline assignment: CDR1 GTSNPN and CDR2 SVGIG (reference sequence). The CDR3 extends over 16 amino acids. The CDR3 DNA is TGTGCCTGGAGTGTACGTGTGGGGGTTTCGGCCGGGGAGCTGTTTTTT. Encoded protein: CAWSVRVGVSAGELFF.

The rearrangement joins TRBV5-1 to TRBJ2-5; TRBD2 agrees at 11 bases. V shed 4 bases, J shed 5 bases, and the junction held 4 bases outside the gene matches. CDR3 length equals 14 residues. CDR1 is SGHRS and CDR2 is YFSETQ in the germline V gene. CDR3 loop: CASSPRLAGETQYF. CDR3 sequence (DNA): TGCGCCAGCAGCCCGAGACTAGCGGGGGAGACCCAGTACTTC.

This chain links TRBV2 with TRBJ1-4, with D tentatively TRBD1 (6 bases). Looked up from germline, CDR1 is SNHLY and CDR2 is FYNNEI. Between the trimmed V and J ends, which lost 6 bases and 10 bases, there was a span of 15 bases. The CDR3 loop spans 13 amino acids. In DNA form, the CDR3 reads TGTGCCAGCAGCGCCGGGGGGGCGGGAAAACTGTTTTTT. Translating it yields CASSAGGAGKLFF.

The chain carries TRBV4-2 and TRBJ2-3; possible D gene TRBD1, 6 bases. Germline V gene lookup returns CDR1 LGHNA and CDR2 YNFKEQ. This CDR3 region has 16 residues. Trimming removed 2 bases at V and 2 bases at J, with 14 bases between. CDR3: CASSQNTQGPTDTQYF. The CDR3 DNA reads TGTGCCAGCAGCCAAAACACACAGGGCCCCACAGATACGCAGTATTTT.

V usage is TRBV6-6 and J usage is TRBJ1-4; 7 bases match TRBD1. CDR3 length: 16 residues. The ends lost 2 bases at V and 5 bases at J; junction bases unmatched: 8. Germline V gene lookup returns CDR1 MNHNY and CDR2 SVGAGI (reference sequence). The CDR3 sequence: CASSYLTGSPNEKLFF. CDR3 nucleotide sequence: TGTGCCAGCAGTTACCTGACAGGGTCCCCCAATGAAAAACTGTTTTTT.

V is TRBV7-9 and J is TRBJ1-1; possible D gene TRBD1, 5 bases. With 5 bases removed from V and 2 bases from J, the gap between germline ends came to 18 bases. This CDR3 is 16 amino acids long. Germline loops: CDR1 SEHNR, CDR2 FQNEAQ (reference sequence). The CDR3 DNA reads as TGTGCCAGCAGCCCGGGGCGGGGAGGCTTTAACACTGAAGCTTTCTTT. This translates into CASSPGRGGFNTEAFF.

The chain has TRBV6-2 or TRBV6-3 and TRBJ2-1, with D possibly matching TRBD2 (5 bases). Trimming removed 5 bases at V and 4 bases at J, with 12 bases between. The CDR3 totals 14 residues. The germline V gene encodes CDR1 MNHEY and CDR2 SVGEGT. The CDR3 sequence is CASSARRGYNEQFF. Written as DNA, the CDR3 is TGTGCCAGCAGTGCGAGAAGAGGGTACAATGAGCAGTTCTTC.

The chain couples TRBV7-9 to TRBJ1-1, with unresolved D. V shed 1 base and J shed 6 bases, with 12 bases lying between them. Germline-derived CDR1 and CDR2 are SEHNR and FQNEAQ (reference sequence). The CDR3 spans 14 residues. CDR3 loop: CASSLDFLHAEAFF. The CDR3, as DNA: TGTGCCAGCAGCTTAGATTTCCTGCACGCTGAAGCTTTCTTT.

DNA of the CDR3: TGTGCCAGCAGCCAAGAACTCGTTGAGGTCTATGGCTACACCTTC. Translation: CASSQELVEVYGYTF. The V call is TRBV3-1 (or the pseudogene TRBV3-2), the J call TRBJ1-2; D unclear. Germline V gene sequence: CDR1 LGHDT, CDR2 YNNKEL (reference sequence). This CDR3 spans 15 amino acids. V was trimmed by 0 bases and J by 4 bases, leaving 12 bases between them.

The J gene is TRBJ1-3, the V gene TRBV7-7, with D uncertain. Trimming stripped 5 bases from V and 7 bases from J, with 18 bases between. Per the germline V gene, CDR1 is SSHAT and CDR2 is FNYEAQ (reference sequence). This CDR3 contains 15 residues. Here the CDR3 reads CASSPGPEVGNTIYF. As DNA, the CDR3 is TGTGCCAGCAGCCCCGGGCCAGAGGTTGGGAACACCATATATTTT.

The chain has TRBV7-2 and TRBJ2-3; D could derive from TRBD1 or TRBD2 (6 bases each). The CDR3 runs to 16 residues. The ends were cut back, 5 bases at V and 1 base at J, with 16 bases in the middle. Germline assignment: CDR1 SGHTA and CDR2 FQGNSA. The DNA for the CDR3 is TGTGCCAGCAGCGCCTCTCCGGGGGCCGGCACAGATACGCAGTATTTT. Translated: CASSASPGAGTDTQYF.

The rearrangement joins TRBV11-1 to TRBJ1-1; no clear D. V was shortened by 4 bases and J by 2 bases, with 17 bases between the two germline ends. Germline V gene data show CDR1 as SGHAT and CDR2 as FQDESV (reference sequence). There are 16 residues in the CDR3. The CDR3 DNA is TGTGCCAGCAGCTGGGGAGTCCGGGATCTAAACACTGAAGCTTTCTTT. Translated, it gives CASSWGVRDLNTEAFF.

This sequence joins TRBV2 and TRBJ1-1; 11 nucleotides agree with TRBD1. The CDR3 sequence is 15 residues long. In germline, CDR1 is SNHLY, CDR2 FYNNEI. V lost 3 bases, J lost 2 bases, and 2 bases stayed unmatched. For the CDR3, the DNA is TGTGCCAGCAGTGACCGGACAGGGGGCAACACTGAAGCTTTCTTT. It specifies CASSDRTGGNTEAFF.

This clone was detected only a few times. The rearrangement uses TRBV5-4 and TRBJ2-3; D remains unclear. There are 11 residues in the CDR3. Germline V gene sequence: CDR1 SGHNT, CDR2 YYREEE (reference sequence). The germline V and J ends were trimmed by 1 base and 5 bases, with 2 bases remaining between them. CDR3 sequence reads: CASSLRDTQYF. The CDR3 coding sequence is TGTGCCAGCAGCTTGAGAGATACGCAGTATTTT.

The chain employs TRBV28 and TRBJ1-5; a possible D gene is TRBD1 (5 bases). The germline V and J ends were trimmed by 7 bases and 1 base, with 11 bases remaining between them. This CDR3 is built from 14 residues. The germline gives CDR1 MDHEN, CDR2 SYDVKM. The CDR3: CASIGVSSNQPQHF. CDR3 coding DNA: TGTGCCAGCATAGGGGTATCAAGCAATCAGCCCCAGCATTTT. The entire variable domain, with the rest obtained from reference TRBV28 and TRBJ1-5, is as follows: DVKVTQSSRYLVKRTGEKVFLECVQDMDHENMFWYRQDPGLGLRLIYFSYDVKMKEKGDIPEGYSVSREKKERFSLILESASTNQTSMYLCASIGVSSNQPQHFGDGTRLSIL.

The chain recombines TRBV28 with TRBJ1-1, with 7 bases identical to TRBD1. Per germline, CDR1 MDHEN and CDR2 SYDVKM. The junction had 5 bases not matched to a gene; V was cut back by 4 bases and J by 9 bases. The CDR3 consists of 12 residues. The CDR3 here is CASSSDRKKAFF. CDR3 DNA sequence: TGTGCCAGCAGTTCGGACAGGAAGAAAGCTTTCTTT.

In this sample, this clone turned up once. The chain recombines TRBV2 with TRBJ1-2; TRBD1 agrees at 8 bases. V gave up 5 bases and J gave up 8 bases; unmatched junction bases: 10. The length of the CDR3 is 14 residues. Germline V lookup: CDR1 SNHLY, CDR2 FYNNEI. The CDR3 region has the DNA TGTGCCAGCAGTCGACAGGGGTCGGCGGAGGGCTACACCTTC. Residues: CASSRQGSAEGYTF.

V and J are TRBV30 and TRBJ2-1; 10 bases line up with TRBD2. With V trimmed by 2 bases and J by 8 bases, 3 bases remained unmatched. The CDR3 totals 13 residues. Germline CDR1 and CDR2: GTSNPN and SVGIG (reference sequence). CDR3: CAWSSGGAHEQFF. For the CDR3, the DNA is TGTGCCTGGAGTAGCGGGGGGGCCCATGAGCAGTTCTTC.

The chain combines TRBV12-3 or TRBV12-4 with TRBJ1-1, with unresolved D. The length of the CDR3 is 12 residues. Trimming left V 7 bases short and J 6 bases short, with 12 bases between. The CDR3 sequence is CASTPGGAEAFF. The CDR3 nucleotides read TGTGCCAGCACCCCTGGCGGCGCTGAAGCTTTCTTT.

This chain uses TRBV19 with TRBJ1-2; maybe TRBD1 (6 bases). With 3 bases removed from V and 12 bases from J, the gap between germline ends came to 14 bases. The CDR3 has 12 amino acids. Looked up from germline, CDR1 is LNHDA and CDR2 is SQIVND (reference sequence). The CDR3 loop is CASSMRGKGDTF. CDR3 DNA sequence: TGTGCCAGTAGTATGCGGGGGAAGGGGGACACCTTC.

The chain couples TRBV4-3 to TRBJ1-6, with a weak D call TRBD1 (5 bases). The CDR3 runs to 13 residues. Trimming shortened V by 2 bases and J by 10 bases, and 9 bases separated the two germline ends. Germline V gene lookup returns CDR1 LGHNA and CDR2 YSLEER. This chain's CDR3 is CASSQQGRSPLHF. The DNA for the CDR3 is TGCGCCAGCAGCCAACAGGGTCGATCACCCCTCCACTTT.

DNA for the CDR3: TGTGCCAGCAGATATAGCAATCAGCCCCAGCATTTT. Its protein product is CASRYSNQPQHF. The genes are TRBV28 and TRBJ1-5; D ambiguous. The CDR3 is 12 amino acids. The V end lost 6 bases, the J end lost 0 bases, and 3 bases lay between the germline ends. Germline CDR1 is MDHEN and CDR2 is SYDVKM.

This rearrangement joins TRBV12-5 to TRBJ2-1; perhaps TRBD2 as D (5 bases). Trimming removed 2 bases from V and 0 bases from J, with 11 bases in between. The CDR3 length is 16 residues. Germline CDR1 is LGHNT and CDR2 is FRNRAP. CDR3 DNA sequence: TGTGCTAGTGGTTTGCCGGGAAAGGCCTCCTACAATGAGCAGTTCTTC. This encodes CASGLPGKASYNEQFF.